This TCR beta chain stems from a study of tumor-infiltrating lymphocytes in primary liver carcinoma. Overall study results and limits: Tumor region pairs outstripped tumor-adjacent and tumor-blood pairs in overlap.

Blood RNA was derived from unsorted whole blood, and germline DNA was extracted too. None of the patients had received treatment, and all had chronic HBV infection. cDNA specific to TCR beta was made from about 0.45 ug of total RNA, with a constant-region primer employed for priming. Library construction for TCR beta comprised three nested multiplex PCR rounds performed with slightly modified ARM-PCR. PCR rounds one and two used TRBV1-TRBV30 forward primers with a C-beta reverse primer for 9 to 10 cycles each. TCRdb redid the calling of the multiplex PCR reads with MiXCR, one entry per CDR3 protein. The sample contains 190,000 or so distinct CDR3 sequences, roughly two thirds of which appear only once. This clonotype was counted at least ten times. The antigen remains undetermined. Deletions cut 4 bases from V and 3 bases from J, with 9 bases between. Germline V lookup: CDR1 MNHEY, CDR2 SVGAGI. The CDR3 covers 13 residues.

The receptor was derived from a woman in her sixties with primary liver carcinoma and hepatitis B virus infection. This chain joins TRBV6-5 and TRBJ1-1; D may be TRBD1 (5 bases). Sequencing was done on a sample of peripheral blood. The CDR3: CASSWQGDTEAFF. The DNA for the CDR3 is TGTGCCAGCAGTTGGCAGGGAGACACTGAAGCTTTCTTT.